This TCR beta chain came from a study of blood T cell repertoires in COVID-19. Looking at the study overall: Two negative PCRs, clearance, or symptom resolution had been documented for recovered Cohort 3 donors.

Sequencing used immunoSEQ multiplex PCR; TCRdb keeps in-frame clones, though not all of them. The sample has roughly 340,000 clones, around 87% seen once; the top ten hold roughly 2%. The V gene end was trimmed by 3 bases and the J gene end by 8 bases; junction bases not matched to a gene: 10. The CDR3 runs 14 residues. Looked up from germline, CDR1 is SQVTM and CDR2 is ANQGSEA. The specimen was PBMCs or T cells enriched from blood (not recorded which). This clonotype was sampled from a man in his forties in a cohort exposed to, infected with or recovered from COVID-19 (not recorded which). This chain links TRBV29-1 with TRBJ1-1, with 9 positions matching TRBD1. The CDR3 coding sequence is TGCAGCGTTGAGCCCTGGGACAGGGTGGGCGAAGCTTTCTTT. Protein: CSVEPWDRVGEAFF.